The 18 T cell receptor beta chains listed next were all sequenced from one sample in a study of blood T cell repertoires in COVID-19. Assay used: immunoSEQ multiplex PCR; TCRdb lists only in-frame clones, some missing. Among 65,000 to 95,000 clones listed, approximately 89% were seen once. The sequencing sample was made of peripheral blood. These TCRs come from a man between 65 and 85 years old with active or convalescent COVID-19.

The chain combines TRBV5-1 with TRBJ1-1; D is possibly TRBD1 (5 bases). V lost 1 base and J lost 5, with 9 bases in between. The CDR3 has 13 residues. The germline V gene encodes CDR1 SGHRS and CDR2 YFSETQ. The CDR3 loop reads CASSLMGGTEAFF. The CDR3 DNA sequence: TGCGCCAGCAGCTTGATGGGGGGGACTGAAGCTTTCTTT.

The chain uses TRBV7-2 and TRBJ1-1, with TRBD1 matching 9 bases. The ends lost 5 bases at V and 5 bases at J; junction bases unmatched: 9. Germline V lookup: CDR1 SGHTA, CDR2 FQGNSA. This CDR3 has 15 residues. The CDR3 is CASSPTSGTGTEAFF. CDR3 in DNA: TGTGCCAGCAGCCCCACTTCCGGGACAGGGACTGAAGCTTTCTTT.

The rearrangement joins TRBV7-2 to TRBJ1-4; no reliable D call. CDR1 is SGHTA, CDR2 FQGNSA, per germline. This CDR3 is 15 amino acids long. The V end lost 6 bases, the J end lost 5 bases, and 16 bases lay between the germline ends. For the CDR3, the DNA is TGTGCCAGCAGTAAGACTCCGCGTTGGAATGAAAAACTGTTTTTT. Protein sequence: CASSKTPRWNEKLFF.

The chain combines TRBV15 with TRBJ1-5; D gene uncertain. Deletions cut 0 bases from V and 11 bases from J, with 8 bases between. Germline loops: CDR1 LNHNV, CDR2 YYDKDF (reference sequence). The CDR3 extends over 12 amino acids. Written as DNA, the CDR3 is TGTGCCACCAGCAGAGAGGGCCAGGCCCAGCATTTT. Translation: CATSREGQAQHF. Together with reference TRBV15 and TRBJ1-5, the CDR3 gives the full variable domain: DAMVIQNPRYQVTQFGKPVTLSCSQTLNHNVMYWYQQKSSQAPKLLFHYYDKDFNNEADTPDNFQSRRPNTSFCFLDIRSPGLGDTAMYLCATSREGQAQHFGDGTRLSIL.

The chain employs TRBV24-1 and TRBJ1-4, with 11 bases identical to TRBD1. V was pared by 4 bases and J by 7 bases, with 13 bases of the junction left unmatched. The V gene's germline CDR1 is KGHDR and CDR2 SFDVKD. The CDR3 is made up of 18 amino acids. The CDR3 reads CATSDSRDRGGYGEKLFF. CDR3 coding DNA: TGTGCCACCAGTGACTCACGGGACAGGGGGGGGTATGGTGAAAAACTGTTTTTT.

The CDR3 region is CASSSEGEITDTQYF. DNA for the CDR3: TGTGCCAGCAGTTCAGAAGGGGAAATCACAGATACGCAGTATTTT. The rearrangement joins TRBV28 to TRBJ2-3, with D perhaps matching TRBD1 (5 bases). The CDR3 contains 15 residues. V dropped 4 bases and J dropped 2 bases, with 13 bases sitting between them. In germline, CDR1 is MDHEN, CDR2 SYDVKM.

This clone turned up a few times. CDR3 in DNA: TGTGCCAGCTCACCTTTCCGGGACACCTCCTACGAGCAGTACTTC. Protein: CASSPFRDTSYEQYF. The chain joins TRBV18 to TRBJ2-7, with D possibly TRBD1 on 6 matching bases. CDR3 size: 15 residues. Trimming took 3 bases from V and 0 from J, leaving 12 bases between them. Germline-derived CDR1 and CDR2 are KGHSH and LQKENI.

Turning to this clone: The junction departs from germline at one end; a sequencing error may be responsible. The rearrangement uses TRBV5-1 and TRBJ2-7, with 13 bases lining up with TRBD2. Germline CDR1 SGHRS, CDR2 YFSETQ. The CDR3 has 16 residues. As DNA, the CDR3 is TGCGCCAGCAGCTTGGATGGGGCGGGACTAGCGGGGATCCCCAACTTC. Its translation is CASSLDGAGLAGIPNF.

The rearrangement uses TRBV4-3 and TRBJ1-6; no definite D call. Germline V gives CDR1 LGHNA, CDR2 YSLEER. Trimming took off 4 bases at V and 7 bases at J, with 11 bases between the two ends. The CDR3 is made up of 14 amino acids. This CDR3 reads CASSPGSANSPLHF. In DNA form, the CDR3 reads TGCGCCAGCAGCCCAGGATCGGCCAATTCACCCCTCCACTTT.

Only one count was recorded for this clone. This chain links TRBV7-6 with TRBJ2-7, with a tentative D call TRBD1 (5 bases). V lost 1 base, J lost 6 bases, and 16 bases lay in between. This CDR3 has 15 residues. Germline CDR1 SGHVS, CDR2 FNYEAQ. CDR3 protein: CASSLVGQGRGEQYF. As DNA, the CDR3 is TGTGCCAGCAGCTTAGTTGGGCAGGGAAGAGGCGAGCAGTACTTC.

The chain uses TRBV20-1 and TRBJ2-7; tentative D call: TRBD1 (5 bases). The CDR3 runs 11 residues. Trimming shortened V by 5 bases and J by 6 bases, and 11 bases separated the two germline ends. Germline CDR1 is DFQATT and CDR2 is SNEGSKA (reference sequence). CDR3 nucleotides: TGCAGTGCTCCGAAGGGGCTCGAGCAGTACTTC. Translating it yields CSAPKGLEQYF.

The chain couples TRBV19 to TRBJ1-1; 12 bases match TRBD1. In germline, CDR1 is LNHDA, CDR2 SQIVND (reference sequence). The length of the CDR3 is 13 residues. V lost 8 bases, J lost 8 bases, and 6 bases stayed unmatched. DNA of the CDR3: TGTGCCAGTTACCGGGACAGGGGGCGCGAAGCTTTCTTT. The encoded protein is CASYRDRGREAFF.

CDR3: CASTEQGPHNSPLHF. The CDR3 region has the DNA TGCGCCAGCACGGAACAGGGTCCCCATAATTCACCCCTCCACTTT. This sequence joins TRBV5-1 and TRBJ1-6, with D maybe TRBD1 (6 bases). From germline, CDR1 is SGHRS and CDR2 YFSETQ. The length of the CDR3 is 15 residues. V was cut by 6 bases and J by 5 bases, with 15 bases left in between.

CDR3 bases: TGTGCCAGCAGCTTACAGCGGGGGGGGGAGACCCAGTACTTC. As protein: CASSLQRGGETQYF. The chain combines TRBV7-2 with TRBJ2-5; 10 bases match TRBD2. Germline CDR1 is SGHTA and CDR2 is FQGNSA. J was trimmed by 5 bases and V by 2 bases; bases with no gene match: 2. The CDR3 loop spans 14 amino acids.

The V call is TRBV5-1, the J call TRBJ2-2; a weak D match, TRBD2 (6 bases). The CDR3 is 15 amino acids. Germline values: CDR1 SGHRS, CDR2 YFSETQ. V lost 7 bases, J lost 1 base, and 14 bases lay in between. CDR3: CASCAGTLNTGELFF. The CDR3 nucleotides read TGCGCCAGCTGCGCAGGGACTTTGAACACCGGGGAGCTGTTTTTT.

CDR3 in DNA: TGTGCCAGCAGGCTACAGGGGGGAAGAGAGACCCAGTACTTC. Protein product: CASRLQGGRETQYF. The rearrangement uses TRBV28 and TRBJ2-5; 8 bases agree with TRBD1. The CDR3 spans 14 residues. Germline values: CDR1 MDHEN, CDR2 SYDVKM. With V trimmed by 6 bases and J by 4 bases, 7 bases remained unmatched.

The chain joins TRBV7-9 to TRBJ2-3, with 8 bases that match TRBD1. V shed 6 bases and J 2 bases; nucleotides not matched to a gene: 10. The CDR3 loop spans 16 amino acids. The V gene's germline CDR1 is SEHNR and CDR2 FQNEAQ (reference sequence). The CDR3 nucleotides are TGTGCCAGCAGACCACCGGGACAGGTGATCACAGATACGCAGTATTTT. Protein product: CASRPPGQVITDTQYF. The full variable domain, completed using reference TRBV7-9 and TRBJ2-3, is DTGVSQNPRHKITKRGQNVTFRCDPISEHNRLYWYRQTLGQGPEFLTYFQNEAQLEKSRLLSDRFSAERPKGSFSTLEIQRTEQGDSAMYLCASRPPGQVITDTQYFGPGTRLTVL.

This chain uses TRBV6-5 with TRBJ2-5, with 9 bases that match TRBD1. Germline V gene data show CDR1 as MNHEY and CDR2 as SVGAGI. V lost 6 bases to trimming and J lost 5 bases; unmatched junction nucleotides: 7. The CDR3 has 14 amino acids. CDR3 DNA: TGTGCCAGCAGCTACAGGGGGCGGCCGGAGACCCAGTACTTC. It encodes CASSYRGRPETQYF.